This T cell receptor (beta chain) was identified during a study of T-cell reconstitution after alpha-beta-depleted transplantation in children. Study-level points and caveats: Several hundred graft clones that had expanded were reportedly the source of alpha-beta T cells about two months after transplant.

TCRbeta library construction was performed incorporating unique molecular identifiers. From the PCR reads, TCRdb called clonotypes with MiXCR, one entry per CDR3 protein. The table has 98,000 or so distinct CDR3 sequences, approximately 6% seen once. Comments on this clonotype: The target antigen is unknown.

V was cut by 4 bases and J by 7 bases, with 4 bases left in between. The CDR3 has 11 residues. Germline-derived CDR1 and CDR2 are MNHEY and SVGAGI. The material sequenced was PBMCs, mostly from graft donor cells, taken 360 days after TCRalphabeta/CD19-depleted stem cell transplant. The V gene is TRBV6-5, the J gene TRBJ2-2; no clear D gene. The source of this sequence is a male patient aged 2-10 years who had a stem cell transplant for acute lymphoblastic leukemia, so the T cells may come from the graft donor. CDR3 residues: CASSFYGELFF. The CDR3 nucleotides read TGTGCCAGCAGTTTTTACGGGGAGCTGTTTTTT.